The source of this TCR beta chain is a study of cytomegalovirus exposure and HLA in healthy donors listed by TCRdb under 2017. At the level of the whole study: According to an earlier analysis of 587 of the donors, roughly 180 million T cells yielded 117 million unique TCR beta sequences and 276 Gb of sequence data. Approximately 300 gigabases of sequencing data and around 90 million unique TCR sequences made up an early release that covered fewer than 650 HLA-typed donors. The genetic ancestry cluster associated with self-reported Caucasian donors included around four fifths of the 398 genotyped donors. The study aimed to test whether cataloging public T cell receptors could reveal signatures of past pathogen exposure. The T cell repertoires of several hundred subjects were profiled by immunosequencing and related to cytomegalovirus serostatus. Besides the first cohort of approximately 710 subjects, a separate validation cohort made up of some 110 different subjects was used. To predict cytomegalovirus infection status, the study combined high-throughput TCR immunosequencing, statistical association of individual TCRs with disease status, and machine learning. A later analysis re-examined previously published TCR beta repertoires from 600 to 700 donors and added high-resolution HLA genotyping to investigate patterns of TCR occurrence. In the later analysis, no new phenotypic data were used to find candidate immune exposures; instead, reliance was placed on TCR beta sequences and their occurrence across donors. In an earlier analysis of 587 of the donors, high-throughput TCR beta sequencing was used to judge whether each TCR beta V gene segment behaved as functional or pseudogenic. Donor age, sex, ethnicity and CMV serostatus were compiled alongside the repertoire data. A later genetic analysis took genome-wide SNP genotypes for about 55% of the 666 donors and used that subset as a discovery cohort. All discovery cohort repertoires had been generated on a single sequencing platform. Class I and class II HLA loci were covered by the typing at four-digit resolution. Typing coverage differed by locus: A, B, C, DRB1 and DQB1 were typed in about 629-640 donors, DQA1 in approximately 520, DPA1 in some 610, and DPB1 in just under 490. About five DR-DQ haplotypes were treated as single units for association and clustering because of strong linkage in the cohort. Among about 390 genotyped donors of the cohort, an average of roughly 240,000 unique TCR beta nucleotide sequences were sequenced per donor, roughly 18% of them non-productive.

The cohort consisted of fewer than 700 healthy bone marrow donors. All cohort members were sampled while nominally healthy, although unrecorded immune exposures were likely present. The donor was CMV seronegative and was included in the group of about 400 seronegative cohort members. A peripheral blood sample was collected from each donor, and TCR beta sequencing was performed on peripheral blood mononuclear cells. Genomic DNA was extracted from the blood cell samples with the Qiagen DNeasy Blood Extraction Kit. The library was generated by the immunoSEQ multiplex PCR assay. A mixture of 60 forward primers for TCR Vbeta segments and 13 reverse primers for TCR Jbeta segments was used in the multiplex PCR. The CDR3 region of rearranged TCR beta genes was amplified from genomic DNA with a multiplex PCR assay. The amplified TCR beta libraries were sequenced on the Illumina HiSeq System as 87-base-pair reads. The study's processing was this. Across the 600 to 700 repertoires, a later analysis counted about 81 million unique TCR beta chains, some 11 million of which were shared by at least two donors. To remove PCR and sequencing errors, raw reads were error-corrected and collapsed into unique sequences using a nearest-neighbor algorithm that merged closely related sequences. Alignment of CDR3 sequences to IMGT reference sequences was used to assign V, D and J gene segments. For a sequence to be retained, a match of at least six nucleotides to both a V gene segment and a J gene segment was required. A rearrangement counted as productive if the CDR3 had no stop codons and remained in frame with V and J, and every other rearrangement counted as non-productive. Following IMGT convention, CDR3 was defined as the stretch from the second conserved V-encoded cysteine up to the conserved J-encoded phenylalanine. The earlier analysis of fewer than 750 of the donors excluded sequences that lacked an unambiguous match to a single V gene segment. An earlier analysis of 500 to 600 of the donors classified V segments as functional when productive rearrangements were above 56.7% and as segregating when the standard deviation between donors was above 5%. To diagnose cytomegalovirus status from the catalog of TCR beta chain sequences, a statistical classification framework was built. In a later analysis, V and J genes were assigned by comparing TCR nucleotide sequences against IMGT/GENE-DB human TR gene sequences. A later analysis assigned CDR3 sequences and most-parsimonious VDJ recombination scenarios with the TCRdist pipeline. In a later analysis, every TCR beta chain was defined by the combination of its CDR3 amino acid sequence and its V-gene family, and reads without a unique V-gene family were dropped. A later analysis removed over 500 highly shared, low-generation-probability nucleotide sequences to deal with suspected cross-contamination and a sequencing artifact. A later analysis calculated a clonal expansion index for each public chain from normalized within-repertoire ranks of inferred template counts. In a later analysis, generation probabilities were computed using a VDJ recombination model fitted to out-of-frame rearrangements, and the results were checked against IGoR. Hypergeometric tests were used in a later analysis to score TCR-TCR, TCR-HLA and TCR-CMV co-occurrence, with a repertoire-size bias correction applied to the TCR pairs. To estimate false discovery rates, a later analysis permuted the HLA or CMV assignments 20 times. In a later analysis, co-occurring TCRs were grouped using DBSCAN, and TCRdist sequence similarity was added for clustering within HLA-allele-positive subsets. Repertoires with fewer than 30,000 or more than 120,000 public chains, plus five repertoires with anomalous nucleotide sharing, were excluded from co-occurrence clustering. Not all clones reach the TCRdb copy of this immuneACCESS table, which keeps in-frame sequences only. Checked studies attribute under half of the gap to unresolved V genes and leave the rest unexplained. V, J and clone size are those of that table, while D and trimming were read from the DNA. This sample is represented by under 200,000 clones; around 80% of them were singletons. About 4.3% of the sample is taken by the ten largest.

The germline V gene encodes CDR1 PRHDT and CDR2 FYEKMQ (reference sequence). For this chain, trimming is 8 bases at the V end and 2 bases at the J end, and the number of junction bases without a gene match is 6. The CDR3 starts with the cysteine, ends with the phenylalanine, and has 13 residues. The sequence is cut down to CDR3 DNA, 39 bases in frame from base 1. A remark on this clone: The clone's antigen remains unknown. Per-nucleotide qualities are absent, and no much larger clonotype sits a single base away.

Beyond this particular receptor, the publication reports: According to a later analysis, most CMV-associated TCR beta chains appeared to be HLA-restricted, and the HLA associations seemed to be driven largely by CMV exposure. Because some donors lacked HLA typing at each locus, the association tests relied only on the typed subset. In both the original and validation cohorts, the classifier was reported to diagnose cytomegalovirus status with high specificity and sensitivity. Because counts were too low, 15 or so rarely observed V segments, including chromosome 9 orphons, were excluded from the earlier analysis of 500 to 700 of the donors. In a later analysis, the rate of TCR association differed among HLA loci, with DRB1 alleles having the most associated TCRs and HLA-C alleles having the fewest. In vitro tests confirmed that a few of the cytomegalovirus-associated TCR beta chains recognize cytomegalovirus antigens. It was suggested by the authors that the approach could potentially be generalized to other disease states and immunological phenotypes. V-gene and J-gene trimming of TCR beta chains was associated with a missense DCLRE1C variant in a later genetic analysis, and the association was replicated in an independent cohort. In the study, approximately 150 TCR beta chains were listed as associated with cytomegalovirus. A further reported finding was that TCR beta sequences accurately predicted the HLA-A and HLA-B alleles for most subjects in the first cohort. According to a later analysis, parvovirus B19, influenza, CMV and Epstein-Barr virus appeared linked to several top co-occurrence clusters. Only TCR beta chains were sequenced in this cohort, and the absence of alpha or paired-chain data limited detectable features. In a later analysis, HLA-associated TCR beta chains showed more clonal expansion and lower generation probabilities than non-associated chains that were equally common. For the cohort, immune exposure information was limited to CMV serostatus. Presence/absence analyses assumed roughly uniform sequencing depth across donors, an assumption that may not hold. Correlated functional status among segregating V segments might reflect linkage disequilibrium, but an unknown experimental factor could not be ruled out. Some IMGT-functional V segments, including TRBV6-2 and TRBV6-3, could not be told apart with the 87-base-pair reads, so those segments were excluded. In a later analysis, some 18,000 TCR beta sequences were associated with specific HLA alleles at a false discovery rate of 0.05. A cluster of highly shared sequence variants was judged likely to be a technical artifact of the sequencing pipeline. According to a later genetic analysis, donors in an Asian-associated ancestry cluster had fewer N-insertions in productive TCRs than the approximately 690-donor mean. An earlier analysis of approximately 570 of the donors showed that most TCR beta V segments appeared in productive rearrangements either about 90% or about 30% of the time, which broadly matched IMGT annotations. Across donors, most TCR sequences were observed very rarely, whereas some public TCRs were present in many individuals. Strong co-occurrence of HLA alleles, especially DR and DQ, made assigning TCR associations to individual alleles difficult.

The clonotype originates from a young man in good health and CMV-seronegative. The sequence is built from TRBV13 and TRBJ2-7; 7 junctional bases match TRBD2. What was sequenced was PBMCs. In nucleotide form, the sequence is TGTGCCAGCCGGCTGGGGAGGGCCTACGAGCAGTACTTC. This yields the protein CASRLGRAYEQYF.